This is a list of T cell receptor beta chains from one sample in a study of regulatory T cells in long-lasting Graves disease. TCRdb reprocessed the multiplex PCR reads via MiXCR and lists one record per CDR3 protein. The data contain approximately 300,000 distinct CDR3 sequences, over 15% of them singletons. Sequences were derived from peripheral blood mononuclear cells (PBMCs), sampled at new diagnosis, from a patient treated with antithyroid drugs. All receptors derive from a female donor with Graves disease. The CDR3 runs from the conserved cysteine through the conserved F or W. The D gene is left open where the match is weak. Size is omitted from some rows. Given values are once, few, many or a class for expanded clones.

NA	TRBJ2-4	TRBV27	TRBD1	17	TGTGCCAGCAGTCCCGGACAGGGACTTGTTCGAGGAAACATTCAGTACTTC	CASSPGQGLVRGNIQYF
many	TRBJ2-7	TRBV27	NA	15	TGTGCCAGCAGTTCCTCCCCCGGGGAAAACTACGAGCAGTACTTC	CASSSSPGENYEQYF
many	TRBJ2-5	TRBV18	TRBD2	14	TGTGCCAGCTCGCGGACTAGCGGGGGAGAGACCCAGTACTTC	CASSRTSGGETQYF
many	TRBJ2-1	TRBV27	NA	17	TGTGCCAGCAGTTATCGACGGCAGGCCAGCTCCTACAATGAGCAGTTCTTC	CASSYRRQASSYNEQFF
few	TRBJ2-7	TRBV3-1	NA	16	TGTGCCAGCAGCCAAGATGTCCAGGGGAACACCTACGAGCAGTACTTC	CASSQDVQGNTYEQYF
many	TRBJ2-1	TRBV24-1	TRBD1	17	TGTGCCACCAGTGATTTGCCCACCGGGACAGGGGGTCATGAGCAGTTCTTC	CATSDLPTGTGGHEQFF
many	TRBJ1-1	TRBV18	NA	14	TGTGCCAGCTCACCAGAAGTAAAGAACACTGAAGCTTTCTTT	CASSPEVKNTEAFF
many	TRBJ2-1	TRBV28	NA	13	TGTGCCAGCACAGAGCGGCGGTACAATGAGCAGTTCTTC	CASTERRYNEQFF
many	TRBJ1-6	TRBV28	NA	14	TGTGCCAGCAGTTTGACCCCCCTGAATTCACCCCTCCACTTT	CASSLTPLNSPLHF
many	TRBJ2-7	TRBV6-1	NA	14	TGTGCCAGCACTCGGCAGGGCCTAACCTACGAGCAGTACTTC	CASTRQGLTYEQYF
many	TRBJ2-4	TRBV5-6	NA	16	TGTGCCAGCAGCTCTGCTGTTGGGCAGGGCCGAAACATTCAGTACTTC	CASSSAVGQGRNIQYF
many	TRBJ2-5	TRBV30	TRBD1	14	TGTGCCTGGAGGCTCCAGGGGGCAAGAGAGACCCAGTACTTC	CAWRLQGARETQYF
many	TRBJ2-4	TRBV18	TRBD2	14	TGTGCCAGCTCACCCGGACTAGCAAAAAACATTCAGTACTTC	CASSPGLAKNIQYF
many	TRBJ1-1	TRBV12-3/TRBV12-4	NA	13	TGTGCCAGCAGTTCACAGGAGAACACTGAAGCTTTCTTT	CASSSQENTEAFF
NA	TRBJ1-2	TRBV9	NA	15	TGTGCCAGCAGCGGAGCAGACTGGGCTAACTATGGCTACACCTTC	CASSGADWANYGYTF
many	TRBJ2-1	TRBV6-1	TRBD2	17	TGTGCCAGCACCCCCCTTGGCACTAGCGGGCCTTACAATGAGCAGTTCTTC	CASTPLGTSGPYNEQFF
NA	TRBJ2-1	TRBV10-1	NA	17	TGCGCCAGCAGCCCACCCAAGAGACAGATTGAATATGGTGAGCAGTTCTTC	CASSPPKRQIEYGEQFF
NA	TRBJ2-1	TRBV11-2	TRBD2	13	TGTGCCAGCAGCTTAGGACCTAGCGGAGCCCAGTTCTTC	CASSLGPSGAQFF
many	TRBJ2-7	TRBV5-1	TRBD2	18	TGCGCCAGCAGCTTGTATCCCTTTTTACTAGCGGGACGCAACGAGCAGTACTTC	CASSLYPFLLAGRNEQYF
many	TRBJ2-7	TRBV29-1	TRBD2	17	TGCAGCGTTGATGGACTAGCGGGTCAAACAAGCTCCTACGAGCAGTACTTC	CSVDGLAGQTSSYEQYF
many	TRBJ2-3	TRBV19	NA	14	TGTGCCAGTAGTAACGGGGACAGCACAGATACGCAGTATTTT	CASSNGDSTDTQYF
NA	TRBJ1-2	TRBV2	NA	14	TGTGCCAGCAGTGAAATCCAACGAGCTAATGGCTACACCTTC	CASSEIQRANGYTF
NA	TRBJ1-1	TRBV6-5	TRBD1	17	TGTGCCAGCAGTTACTCTGAGGACAGGGGTGTCGACACTGAAGCTTTCTTT	CASSYSEDRGVDTEAFF
NA	TRBJ2-7	TRBV27	TRBD1	13	TGTGCCAGCCGGCAGACAGGGCGCTACGAGCAGTACTTC	CASRQTGRYEQYF